These T cell receptor beta chains were read from a single sample in a study of response to subunit inactivated influenza vaccine. TCRdb passed the RT-PCR reads through MiXCR, listing each CDR3 protein once. The table has about 180,000 distinct CDR3 sequences, around a tenth seen once. The input for sequencing was non-naive T cells sorted from PBMCs, taken on the day of vaccination. These receptors were taken from a man in his fifties who received an inactivated influenza vaccine. The CDR3 runs from the conserved cysteine through the conserved F or W. A D gene is named only where the DNA matches it firmly. For some rows the clone size is stated as once, few or many, or as a class when expanded; others skip it.

v_call,j_call,clone_size,d_call,cdr3_nt,cdr3_aa
TRBV4-2,TRBJ1-5,NA,TRBD1,TGTGCCAGCAGCCAAGGACAGGGTGAGCAGCCCCAGCATTTT,CASSQGQGEQPQHF
TRBV6-5,TRBJ1-2,few,NA,TGTGCCAGCGCCCCCCGGGATGACTATGGCTACACCTTC,CASAPRDDYGYTF
TRBV6-2/TRBV6-3,TRBJ1-2,few,TRBD1,TGTGCCAGCAGATCCTCAGGGGGCGCGAGCTATGGCTACACCTTC,CASRSSGGASYGYTF
TRBV20-1,TRBJ2-5,medium-sized,TRBD2,TGCAGTGCTAAGGGTGGTAGCGGGAGGTTAGAGACCCAGTACTTC,CSAKGGSGRLETQYF
TRBV5-1,TRBJ2-1,many,TRBD1,TGCGCCAGCAGCTCGGGACAGGGCAACTATGAGCAGTTCTTC,CASSSGQGNYEQFF
TRBV25-1,TRBJ1-6,NA,TRBD1,TGTGCCAGCAGTGAGGGACAGGGTCGTTCACCCCTCCACTTT,CASSEGQGRSPLHF
TRBV20-1,TRBJ2-1,few,NA,TGCAGTGCTACTGCGGCGTACAATGAGCAGTTCTTC,CSATAAYNEQFF
TRBV11-2,TRBJ2-4,many,NA,TGTGCCAGCAGCACCCAGGGGACCATTCAGTACTTC,CASSTQGTIQYF
TRBV5-1,TRBJ1-2,NA,TRBD1,TGCGCCAGCAGCTTGGGGGGGACAGGGAACTATGGCTACACCTTC,CASSLGGTGNYGYTF
TRBV6-1,TRBJ2-5,NA,TRBD2,TGTGCCAGCAGTAAAGCGGGGCTCCAAGAGACCCAGTACTTC,CASSKAGLQETQYF
TRBV4-2,TRBJ2-1,many,NA,TGTGCCAGCAGCCCAGGACTACCGATATTCAATCAGAGATTAGATCCAAAATGGGATGAGCAGTTCTTC,CASSPGLPIFNQRLDPKWDEQFF
TRBV7-9,TRBJ1-3,NA,NA,TGTGCCAGCAGCTTAGCAGGAGGGAACACCATATATTTT,CASSLAGGNTIYF
TRBV10-1,TRBJ2-7,NA,NA,TGCGCCAGTATTGACAGAGATAGCTCCTACGAGCAGTACTTC,CASIDRDSSYEQYF
TRBV5-1,TRBJ1-2,few,TRBD1,TGCGCCAGCAGCCGGGACAGGCCACTTGATTATGGCTACACCTTC,CASSRDRPLDYGYTF
TRBV28,TRBJ1-6,NA,NA,TGTGCCAGCAGTTACCCAGGCCATTCACCCCTCCACTTT,CASSYPGHSPLHF
TRBV6-1,TRBJ2-1,NA,TRBD1,TGTGCCAGCAGGGGGACAGGTGTCTATGAGCAGTTCTTC,CASRGTGVYEQFF
TRBV5-1,TRBJ1-6,NA,NA,TGCGCCAGCAGCTTGGACCGCAGAAATTCACCCCTCCACTTT,CASSLDRRNSPLHF
TRBV11-2,TRBJ2-1,NA,NA,TGTGCCAGCAGCACGTACAGAAGCTTCGACAATGAGCAGTTCTTC,CASSTYRSFDNEQFF
TRBV7-8,TRBJ1-5,NA,NA,TGTGCCAGCAGCTCCCGGGACAATCAGCCCCAGCATTTT,CASSSRDNQPQHF
TRBV6-2/TRBV6-3,TRBJ2-1,many,TRBD1,TGTGCCAGCAGTTACCGACGAATGACAGGGTCGGATTGGGCACGGTGGAATGAGCAGTTCTTC,CASSYRRMTGSDWARWNEQFF
TRBV28,TRBJ2-1,many,TRBD2,TGTGCCAGCAGTTCCGGGACTATAAACAATGAGCAGTTCTTC,CASSSGTINNEQFF
TRBV9,TRBJ1-1,NA,NA,TGTGCCAGCAGCAGACCCCCGAACACTGAAGCTTTCTTT,CASSRPPNTEAFF
TRBV28,TRBJ2-1,NA,NA,TGTGCCAGCAGTTTAGACAACTACAATGAGCAGTTCTTC,CASSLDNYNEQFF
TRBV11-2,TRBJ2-5,NA,TRBD1,TGTGCCAGCAGCCCACAGGGGGCTGGGGAGACCCAGTACTTC,CASSPQGAGETQYF
TRBV25-1,TRBJ1-2,few,NA,TGTGCCAGCAGTGAAGGAGGGGGTGGTAGGGGCTATGGCTACACCTTC,CASSEGGGGRGYGYTF
TRBV11-2,TRBJ1-1,many,TRBD1,TGTGCCAGCAGCTTGGCAGGGGGAGGCACTGAAGCTTTCTTT,CASSLAGGGTEAFF
TRBV5-5,TRBJ2-1,few,NA,TGTGCCAGCAGCTGGGCGAGTCAGCAAAGTGAGCAGTTCTTC,CASSWASQQSEQFF
TRBV20-1,TRBJ2-3,few,TRBD2,TGCAGTGCAAAGAGGACTAGCGGGACCCGAGGGGCAGATACGCAGTATTTT,CSAKRTSGTRGADTQYF
TRBV6-5,TRBJ1-5,NA,NA,TGTGCCAGCAGTTACCTCGGCGGGTCGGCCCAGCATTTT,CASSYLGGSAQHF
TRBV2,TRBJ2-5,few,TRBD2,TGTGCCAGCAGTGAAGCCAGAGCGGGAGGGCTTCGAGAGACCCAGTACTTC,CASSEARAGGLRETQYF
TRBV12-3/TRBV12-4,TRBJ2-7,NA,NA,TGTGCCAGCAGTTTAGCGGGAGCTGCCGAGCAGTACTTC,CASSLAGAAEQYF
TRBV10-3,TRBJ1-4,NA,NA,TGTGCCATCAGTGAGGACCGAGCGGAAAAACTGTTTTTT,CAISEDRAEKLFF
TRBV5-1,TRBJ2-3,many,TRBD2,TGCGCCAGCAGCTTGGATGTAGCGGGAGGAAATACGCAGTATTTT,CASSLDVAGGNTQYF
TRBV3-1,TRBJ1-1,few,NA,TGTGCCAGCAGCCAAGTATGGGAGGCGAACACTGAAGCTTTCTTT,CASSQVWEANTEAFF
TRBV20-1,TRBJ2-3,few,NA,TGCAGTGCTAGTTCAGGAACCGAGAGCACAGATACGCAGTATTTT,CSASSGTESTDTQYF
TRBV20-1,TRBJ2-1,few,NA,TGCAGTGCTAGGAAAGGGGTTTTGACCTACAATGAGCAGTTCTTC,CSARKGVLTYNEQFF
TRBV20-1,TRBJ2-1,many,NA,TGCAGTGCTAGGGCCTCGGGAGCGCGACGGAATGAGCAGTTCTTC,CSARASGARRNEQFF
TRBV6-1,TRBJ1-2,few,NA,TGTGCCAGCAGTGAATCTCTAGGATACTCTCCCTATGGCTACACCTTC,CASSESLGYSPYGYTF
TRBV6-2/TRBV6-3,TRBJ2-5,NA,NA,TGTGCCAGCAGTTACCCGAAGGAGACCCAGTACTTC,CASSYPKETQYF
TRBV29-1,TRBJ2-3,NA,TRBD1,TGCAGCGTTCTCTGGACAGGATGCATTACAGATACGCAGTATTTT,CSVLWTGCITDTQYF
TRBV20-1,TRBJ2-5,NA,TRBD2,TGCAGTGCCCCCCTACCGACTAGCGGGGATCTCCGGGAGACCCAGTACTTC,CSAPLPTSGDLRETQYF
TRBV6-5,TRBJ2-3,few,NA,TGTGCCAGCAGTTCGTGGGACACAGATACGCAGTATTTT,CASSSWDTDTQYF
TRBV12-3/TRBV12-4,TRBJ2-3,many,NA,TGTGCCAGCAGGGGGACTTCAGATACGCAGTATTTT,CASRGTSDTQYF
TRBV7-6,TRBJ2-7,many,NA,TGTGCCAGCAGCCCCGGCGCGGTTGGGATTTCAGAGCAGTACTTC,CASSPGAVGISEQYF
TRBV9,TRBJ2-2,few,NA,TGTGCCAGCAGCGTAGCTCAGGGGGGCCAAGGGGAGCTGTTTTTT,CASSVAQGGQGELFF
TRBV20-1,TRBJ2-3,few,NA,TGCAGTGCTCCTGGACTGGGAGATACGCAGTATTTT,CSAPGLGDTQYF
TRBV14,TRBJ2-5,NA,TRBD2,TGTGCCAGCAGCCGCGGACTAGCGGGGTCAGAGACCCAGTACTTC,CASSRGLAGSETQYF
TRBV7-8,TRBJ1-2,many,NA,TGTGCCAGCAGCTTAGAGGTCCTAACGAGGGGCTACACCTTC,CASSLEVLTRGYTF
TRBV18,TRBJ1-4,NA,NA,TGTGCCAGCCGGACAAGTGCAACTAATGAAAAACTGTTTTTT,CASRTSATNEKLFF
TRBV20-1,TRBJ2-5,few,NA,TGCAGTGCCACCCACGAGACCCAGTACTTC,CSATHETQYF
TRBV11-3,TRBJ2-1,many,NA,TGTGCCAGCAGCTCGGGGGGCTCAAGCTCCTACAATGAGCAGTTCTTC,CASSSGGSSSYNEQFF
TRBV4-3,TRBJ1-1,few,NA,TGCGCCAGCAGCCAAGATGCCGTGACCCTCTCCGGAGCTTTCTTT,CASSQDAVTLSGAFF
TRBV28,TRBJ1-6,few,NA,TGTGCCAGCAGTTCCGGGCCTCGTAATTCACCCCTCCACTTT,CASSSGPRNSPLHF
TRBV29-1,TRBJ2-1,many,NA,TGCAGCGTAGCTACCCCGGGCCTAGTCCATGAGCAGTTCTTC,CSVATPGLVHEQFF
TRBV30,TRBJ1-6,few,NA,TGTGCCTGGAGTGAGGATTGGGGGAATAATTCACCCCTCCACTTT,CAWSEDWGNNSPLHF
TRBV16,TRBJ2-1,many,TRBD2,TGTGCCAGCAGCCAATTTGGGACTAGCGGGAGGGCCCGGTTTATCGAGCAGTTCTTC,CASSQFGTSGRARFIEQFF
TRBV5-5,TRBJ2-2,NA,TRBD1,TGTGCCAGCAGCTCCGGGACAGGGGGCTCGGGGACCGGGGAGCTGTTTTTT,CASSSGTGGSGTGELFF